The next 2 T cell receptor beta chains were all read from a single sample in a study of T cell changes during pregnancy in multiple sclerosis. Libraries were prepared by immunoSEQ multiplex PCR; TCRdb keeps only in-frame clonotypes and omits some of them. The sample records 75,000 to 100,000 clones, around 92% being singletons. The sequencing used peripheral blood, collected after pregnancy. The source is a female donor in good health, enrolled as a control in a pregnancy study.

The genes are TRBV5-6 and TRBJ1-5, with D hard to call. The CDR3 runs to 15 residues. The germline gives CDR1 SGHDT, CDR2 YYEEEE. Trimming removed 1 base at V and 0 bases at J, with 8 bases between. CDR3 amino acids: CASSLSYFSNQPQHF. The CDR3 DNA is TGTGCCAGCAGCTTGAGTTACTTTAGCAATCAGCCCCAGCATTTT. The complete variable domain, with remaining parts taken from reference TRBV5-6 and TRBJ1-5, reads DAGVTQSPTHLIKTRGQQVTLRCSPKSGHDTVSWYQQALGQGPQFIFQYYEEEERQRGNFPDRFSGHQFPNYSSELNVNALLLGDSALYLCASSLSYFSNQPQHFGDGTRLSIL.

This rearrangement joins TRBV28 to TRBJ1-5; 7 bases are shared with TRBD1. Germline CDR1 MDHEN, CDR2 SYDVKM. After removal of 4 bases from V and 2 bases from J, the junction contained 5 bases not matched to a gene. This CDR3 comprises 15 residues. The CDR3 DNA sequence: TGTGCCAGCAGTTCCTACAGGGGCGGCAATCAGCCCCAGCATTTT. It yields the protein CASSSYRGGNQPQHF.